This T cell receptor beta chain was sequenced in a study of blood T cells in healthy people across ages. Findings of the study overall: Among T cells, TCR beta diversity per million cells dropped roughly linearly as age rose.

J was trimmed by 9 bases and V by 4 bases; bases with no gene match: 13. This CDR3 spans 16 amino acids. The germline gives CDR1 MDHEN, CDR2 SYDVKM. Donors were systemically healthy Caucasian individuals from Russia aged 6 to 90 years. Ten or more counts support this clonotype. Its antigen is unidentified. The use of a sample-barcoded 5' primer and a J-beta primer mix characterized a second PCR of roughly 6 to 11 cycles. TCRdb called the 5' RACE reads again in MiXCR, with one record for every CDR3 protein. The table records roughly 1,700,000 distinct CDR3 sequences, roughly 27% of them present only once.

The rearrangement uses TRBV28 and TRBJ2-1, with 9 bases aligning to TRBD1. Material for sequencing was blood. The receptor's source is a woman in her 30s in good health. CDR3 bases: TGTGCCAGCAGTTCCCGAACCGGGACAGGGTCCGGTGAGCAGTTCTTC. Its translation: CASSSRTGTGSGEQFF.